The source of this T cell receptor beta chain is a study of type 1 regulatory T cells. Study summary: This in vitro CD4 product, T-allo10, is enriched for Tr1 cells and alloantigen-specific.

MiXCR was run by TCRdb on the reads, yielding one entry per CDR3 protein. The sample contains some 89,000 distinct CDR3 sequences, roughly a third of which appear only once. Germline V CDR1 and CDR2: SGHRS, YFSETQ. Trimming cost V 3 bases and J 5 bases; bases outside gene matches: 5. The CDR3 runs 13 residues. This TCR was sampled from a human donor in good health. The chain joins TRBV5-1 to TRBJ2-7; 7 bases are shared with TRBD1. The material sequenced was CD4+ T cells, either the whole sample or a sorted fraction (not recorded which). The CDR3 DNA sequence: TGCGCCAGCAGCTACGGGACAGCAAACGAGCAGTACTTC. It translates to CASSYGTANEQYF.